One sample yielded the 5 T cell receptor beta chains listed below, sequenced in a study of T cell responses to AZD1222 COVID-19 vaccine. Produced via immunoSEQ multiplex PCR; TCRdb's table is partial and in-frame only. The profile shows tens of thousands of clones, 92% of them singletons. This specimen consisted of peripheral blood, obtained 28 days after the second AZD1222 dose. Receptors originate from an adult who received the AZD1222 COVID-19 vaccine.

This clone has just one count. The chain uses TRBV28 and TRBJ1-2; tentatively, D is TRBD1 (6 bases). The CDR3 is 15 residues long. Germline V gene data show CDR1 as MDHEN and CDR2 as SYDVKM. V gave up 5 bases and J gave up 4 bases, with 17 bases separating them. In DNA, the CDR3 is TGTGCCAGCAGTAGCCCTAATGGGGGGCTCTATGGCTACACCTTC. Amino acids: CASSSPNGGLYGYTF.

The chain has TRBV4-3 and TRBJ1-1; D unresolved. V lost 4 bases and J 6 bases, leaving 15 bases between the germline ends. Germline-derived CDR1 and CDR2 are LGHNA and YSLEER. There are 14 residues in the CDR3. DNA of the CDR3: TGCGCCAGCAGCCGTACAGTCCAGCCTTCTGAAGCTTTCTTT. It translates to CASSRTVQPSEAFF.

The rearrangement uses TRBV6-2 or TRBV6-3 and TRBJ2-1; 10 bases agree with TRBD1. The V and J ends lost 0 bases and 4 bases, in that order; junction bases with no gene match: 6. The CDR3 covers 17 residues. CDR1 and CDR2 (germline): MNHEY, SVGEGT. The CDR3 coding sequence is TGTGCCAGCAGTTACTCGCCGGGACAGGGGTTATACAATGAGCAGTTCTTC. Protein product: CASSYSPGQGLYNEQFF.

The V and J genes are TRBV6-6 and TRBJ1-3, with no clear D. Trimming left V 0 bases short and J 0 bases short, with 6 bases between. From germline, CDR1 is MNHNY and CDR2 SVGAGI (reference sequence). There are 15 residues in the CDR3. The CDR3 sequence is CASSYSPSSGNTIYF. In nucleotides, the CDR3 is TGTGCCAGCAGTTACTCTCCGAGCTCTGGAAACACCATATATTTT.

The chain is built from TRBV18 and TRBJ2-7, with 11 bases fitting TRBD2. The germline V gene has CDR1 KGHSH and CDR2 LQKENI. The CDR3 extends over 19 amino acids. V dropped 3 bases and J dropped 2; count of bases not matched to a gene: 15. This CDR3 is CASSPVLIAGGSDTYEQYF. The CDR3 DNA reads TGTGCCAGCTCACCTGTGTTGATAGCGGGAGGGTCAGATACCTACGAGCAGTACTTC.